These 2 T cell receptor beta chains originate from one sample sequenced in a study of shared clonotypes between healthy human individuals. Repertoires were generated with immunoSEQ multiplex PCR, while TCRdb's copy carries only in-frame clones and drops some. The top ten clones hold approximately 0.45% of a sample with approximately 1,500,000 clones, 95% to 99% of them seen once. The material sequenced was naive CD4+ T cells sorted from blood. As for subset: CD45RA+ positively selected. Receptors were obtained from a man aged 25 to 45 in good health.

This CDR3 is CASSLGLGQPQHF. CDR3 DNA: TGTGCCAGCAGCTTGGGACTGGGCCAGCCCCAGCATTTT. This sequence joins TRBV5-6 and TRBJ1-5, with D uncertain. Trimming cost V 0 bases and J 7 bases, with 8 bases left between them. This CDR3 comprises 13 residues. CDR1 SGHDT and CDR2 YYEEEE come from the germline V gene.

V and J are TRBV28 and TRBJ2-2; tentative D call: TRBD1 (5 bases). The germline V gene encodes CDR1 MDHEN and CDR2 SYDVKM. V was clipped by 10 bases and J by 6 bases, with 15 bases between them. The CDR3 spans 13 residues. CDR3 DNA sequence: TGTGCCATAGGGGAAGGTTGGCCCGGGGAGCTGTTTTTT. It specifies CAIGEGWPGELFF.